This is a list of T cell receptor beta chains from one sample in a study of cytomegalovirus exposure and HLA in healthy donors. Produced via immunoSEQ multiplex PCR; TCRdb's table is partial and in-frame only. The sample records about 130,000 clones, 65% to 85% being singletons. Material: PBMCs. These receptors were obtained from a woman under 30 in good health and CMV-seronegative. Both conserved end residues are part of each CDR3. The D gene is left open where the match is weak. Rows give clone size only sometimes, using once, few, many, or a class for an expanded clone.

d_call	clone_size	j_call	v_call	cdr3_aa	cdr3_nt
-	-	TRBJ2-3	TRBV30	CAWKSNPTGTQYF	TGTGCCTGGAAGAGCAACCCCACAGGTACGCAGTATTTT
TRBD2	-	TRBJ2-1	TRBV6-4	CASSPGTRFEQFF	TGTGCCAGCAGTCCCGGGACTAGATTTGAGCAGTTCTTC
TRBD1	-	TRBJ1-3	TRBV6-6	CASSPTQGAFGNTIYF	TGTGCCAGCAGTCCCACACAGGGGGCATTTGGAAACACCATATATTTT
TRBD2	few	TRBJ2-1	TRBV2	CASSTFGGLAGNEQFF	TGTGCCAGCAGCACCTTTGGGGGACTAGCGGGGAATGAGCAGTTCTTC
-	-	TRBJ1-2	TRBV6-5	CASSSRRTVPYGYTF	TGTGCCAGCAGTTCGCGTCGGACAGTCCCCTATGGCTACACCTTC
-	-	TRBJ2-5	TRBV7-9	CASSFGGVQETQYF	TGTGCCAGCAGCTTTGGCGGGGTCCAAGAGACCCAGTACTTC
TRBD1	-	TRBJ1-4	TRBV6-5	CASSNRGNEKLFF	TGTGCCAGCAGTAACAGGGGAAATGAAAAACTGTTTTTT
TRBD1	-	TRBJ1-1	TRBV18	CASSPRTGTTDAEAFF	TGTGCCAGCTCACCGCGGACAGGGACAACTGACGCTGAAGCTTTCTTT
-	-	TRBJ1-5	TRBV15	CATSRDGGGNQPQHF	TGTGCCACCAGCAGGGACGGAGGCGGTAATCAGCCCCAGCATTTT
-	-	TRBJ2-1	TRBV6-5	CASSDPPRADEQFF	TGTGCCAGCAGTGACCCCCCCAGAGCGGATGAGCAGTTCTTC
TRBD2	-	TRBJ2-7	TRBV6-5	CASSLIAGEAYEQYF	TGTGCCAGCAGCCTCATAGCGGGAGAGGCCTACGAGCAGTACTTC
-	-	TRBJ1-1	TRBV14	CASSQEWGRGEAFF	TGTGCCAGCAGCCAAGAGTGGGGGCGAGGTGAAGCTTTCTTT
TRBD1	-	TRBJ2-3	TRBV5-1	CASSMDRVTDTQYF	TGCGCCAGCAGCATGGACAGGGTCACAGATACGCAGTATTTT
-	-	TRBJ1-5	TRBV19	CASSTTGNQPQHF	TGTGCCAGTAGTACGACAGGTAATCAGCCCCAGCATTTT